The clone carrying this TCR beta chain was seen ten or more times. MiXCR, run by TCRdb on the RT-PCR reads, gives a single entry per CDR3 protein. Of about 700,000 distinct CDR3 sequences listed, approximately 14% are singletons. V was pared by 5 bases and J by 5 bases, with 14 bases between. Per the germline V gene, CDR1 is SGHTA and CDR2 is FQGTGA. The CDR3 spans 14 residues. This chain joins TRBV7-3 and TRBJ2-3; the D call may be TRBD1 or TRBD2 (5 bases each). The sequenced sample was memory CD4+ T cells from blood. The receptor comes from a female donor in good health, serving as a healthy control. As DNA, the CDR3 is TGTGCCAGCAGCCCGGGGCAGGCGGGAGATACGCAGTATTTT. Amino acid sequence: CASSPGQAGDTQYF.